This T cell receptor beta chain was sequenced during a study of T cell responses to AZD1222 COVID-19 vaccine. Here immunoSEQ multiplex PCR was the method, and the copy in TCRdb shows in-frame clones only, minus some. This table lists more than 110,000 clones. Concerning this clone: Its specificity is not known.

Findings and limits, study-wide: Donor demographics were predominantly white British with a female majority; clonal diversity may be underestimated. Seropositive AZD1222 recipients at baseline numbered only six or seven. Sampling that yielded the repertoires occurred only after the peak T cell response.

This CDR3 contains 16 residues. Germline V gene lookup returns CDR1 SGHAT and CDR2 FQNNGV. Trimming shortened V by 5 bases and J by 1 base, and 18 bases separated the two germline ends. The J gene is TRBJ2-7, the V gene TRBV11-2, with a weak D call TRBD1 (6 bases). The sequencing input was peripheral blood. The receptor was isolated from an adult in good health. In DNA, the CDR3 is TGTGCCAGCAGCCCAATCGGGCGGCAGGGGTCCTACGAGCAGTACTTC. This encodes CASSPIGRQGSYEQYF.